The 31 T cell receptor beta chains below were found in one sample sequenced in a study of shared clonotypes between healthy human individuals. The repertoire was sequenced with immunoSEQ multiplex PCR; TCRdb's copy has only in-frame clones and lacks some. The sample has about 610,000 clones, about 96% seen once; the top ten hold about 0.11%. The naive CD8 fraction comprised CD45RO-negative cells positively selected for CCR7 and excluded terminally differentiated effector memory CD45RA+ cells. Sequencing was carried out using naive CD8+ T cells sorted from blood. These receptors were obtained from a woman under 40 in good health.

DNA for the CDR3: TGCAGCGTTCTGGGGGGTAAATCAGTAGAGCAGTACTTC. Amino acids: CSVLGGKSVEQYF. The chain employs TRBV29-1 and TRBJ2-7, with D possibly TRBD2 on 6 matching bases. V dropped 5 bases and J dropped 7 bases, with 18 bases sitting between them. This CDR3 contains 13 residues. CDR1 and CDR2 from the germline V gene are SQVTM and ANQGSEA.

The chain links TRBV7-6 to TRBJ1-1; 8 bases map to TRBD1. The CDR3 is 16 residues long. CDR1 is SGHVS, CDR2 FNYEAQ, per germline. The trim removed 1 base at V and 4 bases at J, leaving 8 bases unmatched. The CDR3 reads CASSLEAGGAGTEAFF. The DNA of the CDR3 is TGTGCCAGCAGCTTAGAGGCAGGGGGCGCGGGCACTGAAGCTTTCTTT. Based on the CDR3 plus reference TRBV7-6 and TRBJ1-1, the full variable domain is GAGVSQSPRYKVTKRGQDVALRCDPISGHVSLYWYRQALGQGPEFLTYFNYEAQQDKSGLPNDRFSAERPEGSISTLTIQRTEQRDSAMYRCASSLEAGGAGTEAFFGQGTRLTVV.

The chain carries TRBV28 and TRBJ1-3; D not certain. Germline V CDR1 and CDR2: MDHEN, SYDVKM. V lost 3 bases and J 0 bases, leaving 0 bases between the germline ends. CDR3 size: 12 residues. The CDR3 protein is CASSFSGNTIYF. The CDR3 DNA follows: TGTGCCAGCAGTTTCTCTGGAAACACCATATATTTT.

This chain connects TRBV5-1 to TRBJ1-1, with 9 bases aligning to TRBD1. Looked up from germline, CDR1 is SGHRS and CDR2 is YFSETQ. V gave up 4 bases and J gave up 1 base; unmatched junction bases: 8. This CDR3 has 16 residues. The CDR3: CASSGGQGLGNTEAFF. The CDR3 nucleotides read TGCGCCAGCAGCGGGGGACAGGGCCTCGGGAACACTGAAGCTTTCTTT.

Remarks on this clone: The sample has other DNA sequences that encode this CDR3 too. J is TRBJ2-7 and V is TRBV9; D remains unclear. The CDR3 consists of 14 residues. V was cut by 0 bases and J by 2 bases, with 9 bases left in between. Germline V lookup: CDR1 SGDLS, CDR2 YYNGEE. The CDR3: CASSVGTGTYEQYF. CDR3 DNA: TGTGCCAGCAGCGTAGGAACCGGAACCTACGAGCAGTACTTC.

J is TRBJ2-2 and V is TRBV28; TRBD2 matches at 7 bases. The junction had 10 bases not matched to a gene; V was cut back by 6 bases and J by 6 bases. The CDR3 is 15 amino acids. Germline CDR1 MDHEN, CDR2 SYDVKM. The CDR3 spells CASRRGLVSSGELFF. In DNA form, the CDR3 reads TGTGCCAGCAGACGAGGACTAGTCTCTTCCGGGGAGCTGTTTTTT.

The chain combines TRBV29-1 with TRBJ2-7; 7 bases are shared with TRBD2. This CDR3 region has 14 residues. Germline V gene lookup returns CDR1 SQVTM and CDR2 ANQGSEA. V was clipped by 6 bases and J by 0 bases; unmatched bases: 8. CDR3 residues: CSVGGTEGSYEQYF. As DNA, the CDR3 is TGCAGCGTGGGGGGGACGGAGGGCTCCTACGAGCAGTACTTC.

The J gene is TRBJ2-3, the V gene TRBV9; D unresolved. V gave up 0 bases and J gave up 3 bases, with 17 bases separating them. The CDR3 covers 17 residues. Per germline, CDR1 SGDLS and CDR2 YYNGEE. Written as DNA, the CDR3 is TGTGCCAGCAGCGTAGTAGGTAGTGTGGGCGGAACAGATACGCAGTATTTT. The encoded protein is CASSVVGSVGGTDTQYF.

In its sample, this clone was seen once. The chain links TRBV27 to TRBJ2-1, with D possibly TRBD2 on 5 matching bases. Trimming stripped 1 base from V and 5 bases from J, with 15 bases between. Germline V gene sequence: CDR1 MNHEY, CDR2 SMNVEV (reference sequence). This CDR3 is built from 16 residues. The CDR3 here is CASSLLGGLGHNEQFF. CDR3 nucleotide sequence: TGTGCCAGCAGTTTATTGGGCGGGCTGGGCCACAATGAGCAGTTCTTC.

The J gene is TRBJ2-1, the V gene TRBV27; TRBD2 is a possible D gene (7 bases). The V gene lost 5 bases and the J gene lost 7 bases, with 21 bases spanning the gap. This CDR3 is built from 16 residues. In germline, CDR1 is MNHEY, CDR2 SMNVEV (reference sequence). CDR3 residues: CASSTRLAEGGNEQFF. The CDR3 region has the DNA TGTGCCAGCAGTACCCGGCTAGCGGAGGGGGGGAATGAGCAGTTCTTC.

This chain links TRBV6-1 with TRBJ2-1; maybe TRBD2 (5 bases). CDR1 is MNHNS and CDR2 is SASEGT in the germline V gene. Trimming removed 6 bases at V and 9 bases at J, with 12 bases between. The CDR3 has 12 residues. The CDR3 DNA reads as TGTGCCAGCAGCCGACTATTCAGTGAGCAGTTCTTC. Translated: CASSRLFSEQFF.

This rearrangement joins TRBV4-1 to TRBJ2-2; D is unresolved. This CDR3 is built from 12 residues. V dropped 7 bases and J dropped 6 bases, with 9 bases sitting between them. The germline V gene encodes CDR1 MGHRA and CDR2 YSYEKL. CDR3 sequence reads: CASITEAGELFF. CDR3 sequence (DNA): TGCGCCAGCATTACCGAGGCCGGGGAGCTGTTTTTT.

V and J are TRBV6-5 and TRBJ1-5, with TRBD1 identical over 7 bases. The germline CDR1 and CDR2 sequences are MNHEY and SVGAGI. The CDR3 covers 16 residues. The J segment lost 3 bases and the V segment lost 0 bases, leaving 5 bases of the junction unmatched. The chain's CDR3 is CASSYSRRGANQPQHF. CDR3 sequence (DNA): TGTGCCAGCAGTTACTCCCGCAGGGGGGCCAATCAGCCCCAGCATTTT.

This chain uses TRBV4-1 with TRBJ2-7; D is unclear. The V end lost 1 base, the J end lost 3 bases, and 13 bases lay between the germline ends. Germline values: CDR1 MGHRA, CDR2 YSYEKL. CDR3 length: 15 residues. The CDR3 bases are TGCGCCAGCAGCCAAGCGGTCCATTTGGGCTACGAGCAGTACTTC. Translated: CASSQAVHLGYEQYF.

The chain combines TRBV11-2 with TRBJ2-3; D ambiguous. Trimming cost V 4 bases and J 0 bases, with 14 bases left between them. The CDR3 totals 16 residues. Germline assignment: CDR1 SGHAT and CDR2 FQNNGV. The chain's CDR3 is CASSSYLQQSTDTQYF. Written as DNA, the CDR3 is TGTGCCAGCAGCTCTTATCTCCAGCAAAGCACAGATACGCAGTATTTT.

The CDR3 coding sequence is TGTGCCAGCAGTTCAGGGTGGTCGGGCAATACGCAGTATTTT. Protein product: CASSSGWSGNTQYF. The gene calls are TRBV28 and TRBJ2-3, with TRBD1 as a possible D gene (5 bases). The CDR3 is 14 residues long. Germline V CDR1 and CDR2: MDHEN, SYDVKM. V was cut by 4 bases and J by 7 bases, with 15 bases left in between.

This clone was detected only once. The rearrangement links TRBV27 to TRBJ2-2, with TRBD1 matching over 7 bases. Per the germline V gene, CDR1 is MNHEY and CDR2 is SMNVEV (reference sequence). Germline trimming cut 7 bases from V and 2 bases from J; bases unmatched to any gene: 4. The CDR3 covers 14 residues. The CDR3 here is CASMGTVNTGELFF. CDR3 nucleotide sequence: TGTGCCAGCATGGGGACAGTTAACACCGGGGAGCTGTTTTTT.

This clone appeared a single time. The rearrangement links TRBV27 to TRBJ2-1; TRBD2 aligns across 8 bases. Unmatched junction bases numbered 9, after V lost 1 base and J lost 10 bases. Germline V gives CDR1 MNHEY, CDR2 SMNVEV (reference sequence). The CDR3 length is 15 residues. CDR3 region: CASSLLGSGIPEQFF. CDR3 coding DNA: TGTGCCAGCAGTTTATTGGGTAGCGGGATCCCCGAGCAGTTCTTC.

This chain joins TRBV5-5 and TRBJ1-2, with TRBD1 as a possible D gene (5 bases). The V and J ends lost 5 bases and 2 bases respectively, with 19 bases between them. The CDR3 has 16 amino acids. Germline V gives CDR1 SGHKS, CDR2 YYEKEE (reference sequence). The CDR3 DNA sequence: TGTGCCAGCAGAAAAGGAACCGGGACGGAAAACTATGGCTACACCTTC. It encodes CASRKGTGTENYGYTF. The full variable domain, completed using reference TRBV5-5 and TRBJ1-2, is DAGVTQSPTHLIKTRGQQVTLRCSPISGHKSVSWYQQVLGQGPQFIFQYYEKEERGRGNFPDRFSARQFPNYSSELNVNALLLGDSALYLCASRKGTGTENYGYTFGSGTRLTVV.

This rearrangement joins TRBV5-1 to TRBJ2-5, with TRBD1 matching 8 bases. The trim removed 5 bases at V and 7 bases at J, leaving 10 bases unmatched. The CDR3 length is 14 residues. Germline V gene lookup returns CDR1 SGHRS and CDR2 YFSETQ. CDR3 sequence (DNA): TGCGCCAGCAGACCAAACAGGGGGTGGGGGACCCAGTACTTC. Translated, it gives CASRPNRGWGTQYF.

V usage is TRBV5-5 and J usage is TRBJ2-2, with 8 bases that match TRBD1. Germline loops: CDR1 SGHKS, CDR2 YYEKEE (reference sequence). The CDR3 contains 15 residues. Trimming took 4 bases from V and 7 from J; bases not matched to a gene: 9. CDR3: CASSKPTGDHGELFF. CDR3 bases: TGTGCCAGCAGCAAGCCGACAGGGGATCACGGGGAGCTGTTTTTT.

This clone was counted a single time. Other DNA sequences of this sample code for an identical CDR3. The chain employs TRBV7-9 and TRBJ2-7; 11 bases align to TRBD2. The CDR3 runs 14 residues. Germline trimming cut 4 bases from V and 4 bases from J; bases unmatched to any gene: 3. Germline V lookup: CDR1 SEHNR, CDR2 FQNEAQ (reference sequence). The CDR3 DNA reads TGTGCCAGCAGCTCCGGGACTAGCGGATACGAGCAGTACTTC. Translating it yields CASSSGTSGYEQYF.

A remark on this clone: Distinct nucleotide sequences in the sample also encode this CDR3. The CDR3 sequence: CASISGNEQFF. The DNA for the CDR3 is TGTGCCAGCATCTCGGGGAATGAGCAGTTCTTC. This sequence joins TRBV27 and TRBJ2-1; possible D gene TRBD2, 5 bases. The V end was cut by 7 bases, the J end by 7 bases, with 8 bases between. The CDR3 extends over 11 amino acids. Germline V gene sequence: CDR1 MNHEY, CDR2 SMNVEV (reference sequence).

Details on this clone: As the CDR3 is not closed by the conserved phenylalanine or tryptophan, this likely results from a read error. No DNA is shown, since the ends of the CDR3 on it are uncertain; the CDR3 is the one TCRdb lists. The rearrangement uses TRBV4-1 and TRBJ1-2. The CDR3 is 13 residues long, counting both termini. Germline values: CDR1 MGHRA, CDR2 YSYEKL. CDR3 sequence: CASSQDAEVPAEI.

J is TRBJ2-1 and V is TRBV19; the D is unclear. The CDR3 covers 14 residues. CDR1 and CDR2 (germline): LNHDA, SQIVND (reference sequence). Trimming removed 0 bases at V and 9 bases at J, with 12 bases between. The DNA of the CDR3 is TGTGCCAGTAGTATAGAGCTCGGATGGGGTGAGCAGTTCTTC. Residues: CASSIELGWGEQFF.

This chain connects TRBV6-1 to TRBJ2-7; D is unresolved. The CDR3 runs to 13 residues. V lost 1 base and J lost 4, with 8 bases in between. Per the germline V gene, CDR1 is MNHNS and CDR2 is SASEGT. The CDR3 bases are TGTGCCAGCAGTGAAGTTGCAGGATACGAGCAGTACTTC. This gives the protein CASSEVAGYEQYF.

V gene TRBV30 combines with J gene TRBJ2-7, with D perhaps TRBD1 (7 bases). The germline gives CDR1 GTSNPN, CDR2 SVGIG (reference sequence). The CDR3 runs 13 residues. V lost 4 bases and J 3 bases, leaving 13 bases between the germline ends. The CDR3 DNA reads TGTGCCTGGAAAGACAGGGACTTCTACGAGCAGTACTTC. Its translation is CAWKDRDFYEQYF.

This clone came up once. The chain employs TRBV7-9 and TRBJ1-4, with 9 bases aligning to TRBD1. Germline V lookup: CDR1 SEHNR, CDR2 FQNEAQ (reference sequence). V trimming: 2 bases; J trimming: 6 bases; junction bases outside the gene matches: 4. The CDR3 is 15 amino acids. The CDR3 spells CASSLPRTGDEKLFF. CDR3 DNA sequence: TGTGCCAGCAGCTTACCGAGGACAGGGGATGAAAAACTGTTTTTT.

This sequence joins TRBV19 and TRBJ1-3; D is unclear. The germline V and J ends were trimmed by 2 bases and 0 bases, with 23 bases remaining between them. CDR3 length: 20 residues. Germline V gives CDR1 LNHDA, CDR2 SQIVND (reference sequence). The CDR3 here is CASSINNPEARMSSGNTIYF. CDR3 coding DNA: TGTGCCAGTAGTATAAATAACCCCGAGGCCCGGATGAGCTCTGGAAACACCATATATTTT.

The chain recombines TRBV5-1 with TRBJ2-5; 8 bases are shared with TRBD2. The J call may be mistaken, given a closer DNA end match to TRBJ2-7. The germline gives CDR1 SGHRS, CDR2 YFSETQ. This CDR3 region has 15 residues. CDR3 sequence reads: CASSLSTGGPREQYF. The CDR3 DNA reads as TGCGCCAGCAGCTTGTCTACGGGAGGGCCACGCGAGCAGTACTTC.

The chain links TRBV27 to TRBJ2-7; D remains ambiguous. The length of the CDR3 is 14 residues. Looked up from germline, CDR1 is MNHEY and CDR2 is SMNVEV (reference sequence). V was cut by 3 bases and J by 2 bases, with 11 bases left in between. DNA for the CDR3: TGTGCCAGCAGTTTTTCAGGCGGAACCTACGAGCAGTACTTC. This translates into CASSFSGGTYEQYF.